Reported below is one TCR beta chain. No antigen is known for it. TCRdb's table, derived via immunoSEQ multiplex PCR, lists solely in-frame clones and lacks some. The data show approximately 60,000 clones, 86% seen once. Time point defined: week 35, safety follow-up. A single vaccine dose contained 300 ug of mutant IDH1 20-mer peptide, and topical imiquimod was used with it. The CDR3 is made up of 15 amino acids. Trimming pared 3 bases from V and 0 bases from J, leaving 13 bases between. The germline V gene encodes CDR1 SGHRS and CDR2 YFSETQ. The data derive from a study of a mutant IDH1 vaccine in newly diagnosed glioma. Study-wide context: Following radiotherapy alone, or alongside temozolomide cycles, vaccination was started after an interval of 4-6 weeks. Every participant had undergone radiotherapy, temozolomide, or both before, and most underwent both. It was at week 35 that visit V12 occurred, and at week 47 that visit V13 did. Study-level points and caveats: Pseudoprogression showed no apparent link to changes in top peripheral T cell clonotypes.

The origin of this receptor is a man aged 40-49 years with glioma. The sequenced sample was PBMCs, obtained from a glioma patient whose treatment included an IDH1 peptide vaccine. The V gene is TRBV5-1, the J gene TRBJ2-7; D possibly corresponds to TRBD2 (6 bases). CDR3 sequence (DNA): TGCGCCAGCAGCTGGGACTGGGTTAGCTCCTACGAGCAGTACTTC. It codes for CASSWDWVSSYEQYF. The full variable domain, with the rest looked up from reference TRBV5-1 and TRBJ2-7, is KAGVTQTPRYLIKTRGQQVTLSCSPISGHRSVSWYQQTPGQGLQFLFEYFSETQRNKGNFPGRFSGRQFSNSRSEMNVSTLELGDSALYLCASSWDWVSSYEQYFGPGTRLTVT.